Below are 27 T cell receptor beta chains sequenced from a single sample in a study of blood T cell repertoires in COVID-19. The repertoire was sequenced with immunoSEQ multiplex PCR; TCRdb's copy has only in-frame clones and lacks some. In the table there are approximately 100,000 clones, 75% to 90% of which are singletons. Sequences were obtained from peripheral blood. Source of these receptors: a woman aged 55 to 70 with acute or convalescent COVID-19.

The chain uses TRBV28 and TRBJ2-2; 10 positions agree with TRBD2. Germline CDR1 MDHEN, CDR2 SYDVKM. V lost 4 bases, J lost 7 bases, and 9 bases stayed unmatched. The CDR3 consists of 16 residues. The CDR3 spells CASSSPASGSVGELFF. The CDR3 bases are TGTGCCAGCAGTTCCCCGGCTAGCGGGAGCGTCGGGGAGCTGTTTTTT.

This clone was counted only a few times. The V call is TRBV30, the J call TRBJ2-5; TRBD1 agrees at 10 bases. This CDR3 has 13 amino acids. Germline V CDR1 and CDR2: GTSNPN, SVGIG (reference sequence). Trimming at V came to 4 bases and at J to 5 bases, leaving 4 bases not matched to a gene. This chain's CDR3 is CAWMTGGGETQYF. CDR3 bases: TGTGCCTGGATGACAGGGGGCGGGGAGACCCAGTACTTC.

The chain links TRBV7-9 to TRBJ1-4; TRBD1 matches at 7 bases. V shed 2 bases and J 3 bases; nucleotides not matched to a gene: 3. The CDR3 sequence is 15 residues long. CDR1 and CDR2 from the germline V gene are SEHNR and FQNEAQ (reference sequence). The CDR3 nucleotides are TGTGCCAGCAGCTTATGGACAGGAGCTAATGAAAAACTGTTTTTT. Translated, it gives CASSLWTGANEKLFF.

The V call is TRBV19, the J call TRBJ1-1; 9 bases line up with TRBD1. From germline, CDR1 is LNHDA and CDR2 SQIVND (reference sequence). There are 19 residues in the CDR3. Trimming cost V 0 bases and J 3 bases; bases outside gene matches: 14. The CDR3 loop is CASSIDGGQGRFADTEAFF. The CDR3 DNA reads TGTGCCAGTAGTATAGATGGGGGACAGGGACGGTTCGCGGACACTGAAGCTTTCTTT.

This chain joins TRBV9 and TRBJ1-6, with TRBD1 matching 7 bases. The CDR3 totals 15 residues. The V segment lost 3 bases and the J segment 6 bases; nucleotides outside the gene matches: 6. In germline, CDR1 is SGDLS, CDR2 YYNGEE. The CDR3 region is CASSATGISNSPLHF. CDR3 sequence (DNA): TGTGCCAGCAGCGCGACAGGGATCAGTAATTCACCCCTCCACTTT. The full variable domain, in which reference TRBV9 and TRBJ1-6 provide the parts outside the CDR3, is DSGVTQTPKHLITATGQRVTLRCSPRSGDLSVYWYQQSLDQGLQFLIQYYNGEERAKGNILERFSAQQFPDLHSELNLSSLELGDSALYFCASSATGISNSPLHFGNGTRLTVT.

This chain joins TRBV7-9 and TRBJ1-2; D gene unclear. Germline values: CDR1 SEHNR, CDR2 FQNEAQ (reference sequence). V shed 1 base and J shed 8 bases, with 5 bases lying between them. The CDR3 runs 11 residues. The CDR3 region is CASSLGLGYTF. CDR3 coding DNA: TGTGCCAGCAGCTTAGGTCTCGGCTACACCTTC. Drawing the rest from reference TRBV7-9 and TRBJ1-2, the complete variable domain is DTGVSQNPRHKITKRGQNVTFRCDPISEHNRLYWYRQTLGQGPEFLTYFQNEAQLEKSRLLSDRFSAERPKGSFSTLEIQRTEQGDSAMYLCASSLGLGYTFGSGTRLTVV.

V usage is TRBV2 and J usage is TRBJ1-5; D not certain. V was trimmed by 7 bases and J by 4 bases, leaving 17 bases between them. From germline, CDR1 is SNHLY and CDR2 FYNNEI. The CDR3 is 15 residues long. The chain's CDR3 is CASTQDISVNQPQHF. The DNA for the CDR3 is TGTGCCAGCACCCAAGACATCTCGGTTAATCAGCCCCAGCATTTT.

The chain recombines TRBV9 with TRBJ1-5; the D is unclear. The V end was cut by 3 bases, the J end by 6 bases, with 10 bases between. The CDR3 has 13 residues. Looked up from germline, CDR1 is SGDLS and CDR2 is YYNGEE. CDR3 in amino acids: CASSGDFAQPQHF. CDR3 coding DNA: TGTGCCAGCAGCGGAGATTTCGCTCAGCCCCAGCATTTT. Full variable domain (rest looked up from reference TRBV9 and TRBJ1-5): DSGVTQTPKHLITATGQRVTLRCSPRSGDLSVYWYQQSLDQGLQFLIQYYNGEERAKGNILERFSAQQFPDLHSELNLSSLELGDSALYFCASSGDFAQPQHFGDGTRLSIL.

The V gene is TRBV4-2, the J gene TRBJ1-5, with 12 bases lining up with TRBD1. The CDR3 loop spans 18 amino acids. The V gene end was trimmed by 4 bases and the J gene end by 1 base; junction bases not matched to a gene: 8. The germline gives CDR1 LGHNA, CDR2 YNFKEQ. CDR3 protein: CASSRTGTGGPSNQPQHF. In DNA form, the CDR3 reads TGTGCCAGCAGCCGCACCGGGACAGGGGGCCCCAGCAATCAGCCCCAGCATTTT.

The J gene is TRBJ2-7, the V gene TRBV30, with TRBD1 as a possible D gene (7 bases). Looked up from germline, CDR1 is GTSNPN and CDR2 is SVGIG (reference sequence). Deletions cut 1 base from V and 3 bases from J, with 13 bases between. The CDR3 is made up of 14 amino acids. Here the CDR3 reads CAWSEQGRGYEQYF. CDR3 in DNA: TGTGCCTGGAGTGAACAGGGGCGGGGCTACGAGCAGTACTTC.

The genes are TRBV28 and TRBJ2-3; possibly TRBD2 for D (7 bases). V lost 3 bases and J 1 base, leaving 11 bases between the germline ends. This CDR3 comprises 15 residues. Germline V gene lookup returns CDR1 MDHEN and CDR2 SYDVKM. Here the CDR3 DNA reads TGTGCCAGCAGTTTGGCGGGGGCAGGCACAGATACGCAGTATTTT. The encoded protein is CASSLAGAGTDTQYF.

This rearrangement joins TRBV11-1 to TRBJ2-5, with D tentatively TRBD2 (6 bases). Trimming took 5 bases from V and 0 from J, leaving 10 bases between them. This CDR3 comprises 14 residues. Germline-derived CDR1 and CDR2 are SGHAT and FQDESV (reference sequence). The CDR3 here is CASSTRGHQETQYF. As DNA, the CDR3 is TGTGCCAGCAGCACGCGGGGACACCAAGAGACCCAGTACTTC. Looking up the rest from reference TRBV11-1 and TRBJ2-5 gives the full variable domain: EAEVAQSPRYKITEKSQAVAFWCDPISGHATLYWYRQILGQGPELLVQFQDESVVDDSQLPKDRFSAERLKGVDSTLKIQPAELGDSAMYLCASSTRGHQETQYFGPGTRLLVL.

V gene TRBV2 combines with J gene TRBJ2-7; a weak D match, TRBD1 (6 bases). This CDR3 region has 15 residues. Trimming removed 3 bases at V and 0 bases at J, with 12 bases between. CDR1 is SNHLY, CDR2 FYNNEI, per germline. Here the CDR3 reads CASSEGQGISYEQYF. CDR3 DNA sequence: TGTGCCAGCAGTGAGGGCCAGGGGATCTCCTACGAGCAGTACTTC.

The CDR3 bases are TGTGCCTGGAGTGTCTCCCGCGGGCGAAATTCACCCCTCCACTTT. It encodes CAWSVSRGRNSPLHF. The chain joins TRBV30 to TRBJ1-6; unclear D gene. The germline gives CDR1 GTSNPN, CDR2 SVGIG (reference sequence). V shed 0 bases and J shed 7 bases, with 13 bases lying between them. The CDR3 loop spans 15 amino acids.

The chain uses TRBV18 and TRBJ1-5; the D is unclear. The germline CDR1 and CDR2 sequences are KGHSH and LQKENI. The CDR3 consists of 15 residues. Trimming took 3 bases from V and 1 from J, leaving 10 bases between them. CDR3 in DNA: TGTGCCAGCTCACCCGACGGGTCGAGCAATCAGCCCCAGCATTTT. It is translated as CASSPDGSSNQPQHF.

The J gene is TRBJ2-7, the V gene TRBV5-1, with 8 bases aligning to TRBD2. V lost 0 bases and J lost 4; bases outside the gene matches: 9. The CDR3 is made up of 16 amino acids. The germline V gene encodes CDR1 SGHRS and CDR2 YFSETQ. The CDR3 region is CASSLGAGGPGYEQYF. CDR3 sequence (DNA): TGCGCCAGCAGCTTGGGGGCGGGAGGTCCCGGGTACGAGCAGTACTTC. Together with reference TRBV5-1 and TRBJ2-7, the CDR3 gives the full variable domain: KAGVTQTPRYLIKTRGQQVTLSCSPISGHRSVSWYQQTPGQGLQFLFEYFSETQRNKGNFPGRFSGRQFSNSRSEMNVSTLELGDSALYLCASSLGAGGPGYEQYFGPGTRLTVT.

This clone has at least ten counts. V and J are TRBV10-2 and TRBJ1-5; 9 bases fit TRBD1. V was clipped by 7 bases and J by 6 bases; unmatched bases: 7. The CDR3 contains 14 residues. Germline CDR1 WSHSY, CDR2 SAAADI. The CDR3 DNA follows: TGCGCCAGCACTGACGGGGACAGGGCTCAGCCCCAGCATTTT. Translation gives CASTDGDRAQPQHF.

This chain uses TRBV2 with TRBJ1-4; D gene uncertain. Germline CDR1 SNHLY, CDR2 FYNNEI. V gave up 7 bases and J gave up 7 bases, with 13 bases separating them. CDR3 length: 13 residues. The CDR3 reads CASTGMAGEKLFF. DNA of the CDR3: TGTGCCAGCACGGGGATGGCTGGTGAAAAACTGTTTTTT.

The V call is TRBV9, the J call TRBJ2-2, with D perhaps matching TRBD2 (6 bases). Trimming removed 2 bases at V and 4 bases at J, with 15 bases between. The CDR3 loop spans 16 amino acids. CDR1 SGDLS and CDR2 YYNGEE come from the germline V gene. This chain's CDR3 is CASSVPSEGSTGELFF. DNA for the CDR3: TGTGCCAGCAGCGTTCCGTCGGAGGGGAGCACCGGGGAGCTGTTTTTT.

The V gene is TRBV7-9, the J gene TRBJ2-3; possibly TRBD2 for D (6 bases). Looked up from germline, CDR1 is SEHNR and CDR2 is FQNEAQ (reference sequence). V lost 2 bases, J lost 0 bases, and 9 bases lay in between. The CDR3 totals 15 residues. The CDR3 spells CASSLIGSSTDTQYF. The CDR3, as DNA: TGTGCCAGCAGCTTAATCGGGAGTAGCACAGATACGCAGTATTTT.

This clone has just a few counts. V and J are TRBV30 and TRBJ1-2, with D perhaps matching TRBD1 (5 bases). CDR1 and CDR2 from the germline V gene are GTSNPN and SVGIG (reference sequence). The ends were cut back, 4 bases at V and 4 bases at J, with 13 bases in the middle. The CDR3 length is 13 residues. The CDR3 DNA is TGTGCCTGGAATGGGGGGGTGGGCTATGGCTACACCTTC. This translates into CAWNGGVGYGYTF.

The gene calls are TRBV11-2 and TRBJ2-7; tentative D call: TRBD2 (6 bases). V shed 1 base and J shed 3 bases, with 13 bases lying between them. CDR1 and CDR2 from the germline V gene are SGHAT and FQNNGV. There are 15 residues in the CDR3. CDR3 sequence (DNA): TGTGCCAGCAGCTTAGGACTAGTCCATAGCTACGAGCAGTACTTC. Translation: CASSLGLVHSYEQYF.

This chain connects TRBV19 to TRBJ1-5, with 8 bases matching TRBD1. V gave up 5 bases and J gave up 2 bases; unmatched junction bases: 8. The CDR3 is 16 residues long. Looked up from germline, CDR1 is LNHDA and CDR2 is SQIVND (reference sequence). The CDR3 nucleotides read TGTGCCAGTAGTCCGCGACAGGGGCTAGGCAATCAGCCCCAGCATTTT. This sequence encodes CASSPRQGLGNQPQHF.

The CDR3 DNA reads as TGTGCCAGCAGCCCGTACGAGGGTGAGACCCAGTACTTC. Translated: CASSPYEGETQYF. This chain joins TRBV3-1 (or the pseudogene TRBV3-2) and TRBJ2-5, with D tentatively TRBD2 (5 bases). This CDR3 is built from 13 residues. V was pared by 4 bases and J by 5 bases, with 11 bases between. Germline lookup yields CDR1 LGHDT and CDR2 YNNKEL (reference sequence).

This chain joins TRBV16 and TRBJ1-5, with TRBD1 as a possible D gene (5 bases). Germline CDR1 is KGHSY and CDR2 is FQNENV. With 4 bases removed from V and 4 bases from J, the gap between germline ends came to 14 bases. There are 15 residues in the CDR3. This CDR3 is CASSPSDSRNQPQHF. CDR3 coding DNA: TGTGCCAGCAGCCCCTCCGACAGTCGGAATCAGCCCCAGCATTTT.

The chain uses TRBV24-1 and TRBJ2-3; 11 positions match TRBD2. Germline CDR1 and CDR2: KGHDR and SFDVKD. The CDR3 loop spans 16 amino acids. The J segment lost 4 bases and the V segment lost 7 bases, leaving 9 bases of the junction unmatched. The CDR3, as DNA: TGTGCCACCAGCCTAAATAGCGGGAGGGGTGCAGATACGCAGTATTTT. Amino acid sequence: CATSLNSGRGADTQYF.

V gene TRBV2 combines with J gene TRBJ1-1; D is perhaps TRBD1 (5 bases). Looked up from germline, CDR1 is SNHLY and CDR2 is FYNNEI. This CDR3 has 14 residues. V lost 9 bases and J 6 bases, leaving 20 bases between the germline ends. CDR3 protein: CASRNRGWPPEAFF. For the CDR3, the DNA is TGTGCCAGTAGAAACCGGGGGTGGCCCCCTGAAGCTTTCTTT.